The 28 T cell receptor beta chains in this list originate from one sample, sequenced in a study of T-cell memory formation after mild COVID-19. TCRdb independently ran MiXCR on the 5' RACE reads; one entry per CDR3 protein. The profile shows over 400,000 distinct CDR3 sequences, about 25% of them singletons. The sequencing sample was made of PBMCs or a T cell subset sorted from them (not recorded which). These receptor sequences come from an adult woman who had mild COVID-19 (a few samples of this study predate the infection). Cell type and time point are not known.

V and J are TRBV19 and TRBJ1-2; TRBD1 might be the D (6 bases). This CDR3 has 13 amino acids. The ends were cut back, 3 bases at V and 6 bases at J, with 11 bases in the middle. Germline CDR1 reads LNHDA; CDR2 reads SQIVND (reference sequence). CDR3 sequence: CASSMRGRNGYTF. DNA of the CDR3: TGTGCCAGTAGTATGAGGGGGAGGAATGGCTACACCTTC.

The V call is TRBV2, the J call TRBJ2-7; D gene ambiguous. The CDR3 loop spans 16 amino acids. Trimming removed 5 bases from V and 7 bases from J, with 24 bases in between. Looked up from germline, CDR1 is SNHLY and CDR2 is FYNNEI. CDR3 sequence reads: CASSYSTGYRVGEQYF. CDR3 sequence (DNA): TGTGCCAGCAGTTATTCGACGGGTTATAGGGTCGGGGAGCAGTACTTC.

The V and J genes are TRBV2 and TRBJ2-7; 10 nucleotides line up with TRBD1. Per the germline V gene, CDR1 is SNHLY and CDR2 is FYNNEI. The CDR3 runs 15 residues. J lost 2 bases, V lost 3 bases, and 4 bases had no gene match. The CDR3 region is CASSDRGQGTYEQYF. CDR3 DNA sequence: TGTGCCAGCAGTGATCGGGGACAGGGGACCTACGAGCAGTACTTC.

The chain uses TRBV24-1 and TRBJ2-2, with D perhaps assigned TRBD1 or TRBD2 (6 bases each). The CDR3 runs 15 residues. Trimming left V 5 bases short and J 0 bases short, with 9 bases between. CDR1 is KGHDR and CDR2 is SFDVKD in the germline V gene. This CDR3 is CATSGRGANTGELFF. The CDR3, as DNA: TGTGCCACCAGTGGTAGGGGGGCGAACACCGGGGAGCTGTTTTTT.

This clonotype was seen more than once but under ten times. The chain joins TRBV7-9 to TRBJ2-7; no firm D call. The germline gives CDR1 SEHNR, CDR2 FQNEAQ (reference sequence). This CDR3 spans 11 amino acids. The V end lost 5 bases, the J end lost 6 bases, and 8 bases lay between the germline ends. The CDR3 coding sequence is TGTGCCAGCAGCGGAGATTCCGAGCAGTACTTC. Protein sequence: CASSGDSEQYF. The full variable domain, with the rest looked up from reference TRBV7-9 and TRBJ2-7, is DTGVSQNPRHKITKRGQNVTFRCDPISEHNRLYWYRQTLGQGPEFLTYFQNEAQLEKSRLLSDRFSAERPKGSFSTLEIQRTEQGDSAMYLCASSGDSEQYFGPGTRLTVT.

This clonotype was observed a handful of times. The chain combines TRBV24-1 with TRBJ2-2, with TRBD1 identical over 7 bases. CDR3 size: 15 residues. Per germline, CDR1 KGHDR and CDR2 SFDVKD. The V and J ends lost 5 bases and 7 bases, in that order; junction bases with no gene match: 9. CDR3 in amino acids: CATSGYERGHGELFF. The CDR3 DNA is TGTGCCACCAGTGGGTATGAGAGGGGGCACGGGGAGCTGTTTTTT.

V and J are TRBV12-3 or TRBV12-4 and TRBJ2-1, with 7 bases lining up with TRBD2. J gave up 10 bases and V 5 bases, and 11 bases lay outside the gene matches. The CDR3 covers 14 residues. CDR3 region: CASSPSPPGREQFF. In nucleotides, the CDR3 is TGTGCCAGCAGTCCCTCCCCTCCCGGGAGGGAGCAGTTCTTC.

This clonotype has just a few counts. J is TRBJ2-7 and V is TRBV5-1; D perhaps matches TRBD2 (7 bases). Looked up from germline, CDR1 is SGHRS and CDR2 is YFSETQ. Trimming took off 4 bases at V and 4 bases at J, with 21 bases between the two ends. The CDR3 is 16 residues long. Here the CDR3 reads CASSQRGRGAQYEQYF. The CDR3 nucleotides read TGCGCCAGCAGCCAAAGGGGTCGGGGGGCGCAGTACGAGCAGTACTTC. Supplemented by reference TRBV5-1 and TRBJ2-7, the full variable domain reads KAGVTQTPRYLIKTRGQQVTLSCSPISGHRSVSWYQQTPGQGLQFLFEYFSETQRNKGNFPGRFSGRQFSNSRSEMNVSTLELGDSALYLCASSQRGRGAQYEQYFGPGTRLTVT.

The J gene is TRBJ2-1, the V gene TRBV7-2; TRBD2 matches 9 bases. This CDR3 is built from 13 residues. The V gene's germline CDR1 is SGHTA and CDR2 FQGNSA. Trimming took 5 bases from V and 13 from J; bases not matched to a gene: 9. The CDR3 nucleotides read TGTGCCAGCAGCGCGGGGGGGTCTCGTTCTCAGTTCTTC. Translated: CASSAGGSRSQFF.

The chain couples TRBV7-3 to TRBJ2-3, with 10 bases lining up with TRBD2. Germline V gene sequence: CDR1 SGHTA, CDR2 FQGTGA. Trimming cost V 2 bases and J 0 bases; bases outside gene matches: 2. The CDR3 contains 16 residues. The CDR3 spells CASSLQAGGSTDTQYF. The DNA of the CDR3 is TGTGCCAGCAGCTTACAAGCGGGGGGGAGCACAGATACGCAGTATTTT. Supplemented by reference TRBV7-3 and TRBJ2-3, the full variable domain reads GAGVSQTPSNKVTEKGKYVELRCDPISGHTALYWYRQSLGQGPEFLIYFQGTGAADDSGLPNDRFFAVRPEGSVSTLKIQRTERGDSAVYLCASSLQAGGSTDTQYFGPGTRLTVL.

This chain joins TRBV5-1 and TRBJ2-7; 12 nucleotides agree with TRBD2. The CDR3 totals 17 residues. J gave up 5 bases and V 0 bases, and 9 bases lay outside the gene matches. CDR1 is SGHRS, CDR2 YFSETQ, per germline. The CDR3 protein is CASSLEASGGAPDEQYF. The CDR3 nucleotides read TGCGCCAGCAGCTTGGAGGCTAGCGGGGGGGCCCCAGACGAGCAGTACTTC. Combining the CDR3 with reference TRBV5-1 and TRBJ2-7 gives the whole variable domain KAGVTQTPRYLIKTRGQQVTLSCSPISGHRSVSWYQQTPGQGLQFLFEYFSETQRNKGNFPGRFSGRQFSNSRSEMNVSTLELGDSALYLCASSLEASGGAPDEQYFGPGTRLTVT.

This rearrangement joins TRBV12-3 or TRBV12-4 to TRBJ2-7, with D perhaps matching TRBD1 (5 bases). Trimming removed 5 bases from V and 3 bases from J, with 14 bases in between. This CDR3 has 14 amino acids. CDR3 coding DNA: TGTGCCAGCAGTCCTCACGCAAGGGGCTACGAGCAGTACTTC. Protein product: CASSPHARGYEQYF.

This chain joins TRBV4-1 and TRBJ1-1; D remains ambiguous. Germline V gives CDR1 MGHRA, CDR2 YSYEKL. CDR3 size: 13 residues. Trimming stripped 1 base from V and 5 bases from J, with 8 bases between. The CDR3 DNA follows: TGCGCCAGCAGCCAAGCCTTTGCAACTGAAGCTTTCTTT. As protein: CASSQAFATEAFF.

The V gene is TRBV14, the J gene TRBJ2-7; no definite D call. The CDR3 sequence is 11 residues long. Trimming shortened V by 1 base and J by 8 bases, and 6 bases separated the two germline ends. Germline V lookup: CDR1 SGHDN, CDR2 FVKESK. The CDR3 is CASSQVAKQYF. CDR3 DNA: TGTGCCAGCAGCCAAGTCGCCAAGCAGTACTTC.

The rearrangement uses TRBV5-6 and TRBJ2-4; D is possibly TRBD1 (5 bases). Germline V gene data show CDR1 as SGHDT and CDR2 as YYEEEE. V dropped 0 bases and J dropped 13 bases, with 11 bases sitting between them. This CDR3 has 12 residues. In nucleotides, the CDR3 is TGTGCCAGCAGCTTGGAGGGGAAAAAGCAGTACTTC. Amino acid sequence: CASSLEGKKQYF.

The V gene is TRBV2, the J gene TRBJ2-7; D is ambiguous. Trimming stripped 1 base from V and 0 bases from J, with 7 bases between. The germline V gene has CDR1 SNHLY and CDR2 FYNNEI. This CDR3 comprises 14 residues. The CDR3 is CASSEGQSSYEQYF. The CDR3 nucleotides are TGTGCCAGCAGTGAAGGGCAGAGCTCCTACGAGCAGTACTTC.

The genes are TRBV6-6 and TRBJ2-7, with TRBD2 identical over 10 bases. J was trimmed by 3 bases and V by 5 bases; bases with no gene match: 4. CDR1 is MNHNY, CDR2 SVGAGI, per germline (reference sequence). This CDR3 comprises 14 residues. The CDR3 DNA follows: TGTGCCAGCAGTGATAGCGGGGGGAACTACGAGCAGTACTTC. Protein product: CASSDSGGNYEQYF.

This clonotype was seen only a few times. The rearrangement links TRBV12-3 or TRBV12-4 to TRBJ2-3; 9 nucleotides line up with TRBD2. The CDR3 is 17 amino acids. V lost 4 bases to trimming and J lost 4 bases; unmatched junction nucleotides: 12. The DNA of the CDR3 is TGTGCCAGCAGTTCCTCTGAGTCTAGCGGGGCCTCAGATACGCAGTATTTT. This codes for CASSSSESSGASDTQYF.

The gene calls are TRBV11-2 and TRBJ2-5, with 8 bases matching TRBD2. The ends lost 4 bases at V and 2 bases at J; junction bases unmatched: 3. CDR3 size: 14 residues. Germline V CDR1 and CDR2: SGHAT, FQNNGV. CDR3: CASSWLAGQETQYF. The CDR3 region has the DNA TGTGCCAGCAGCTGGCTAGCGGGTCAAGAGACCCAGTACTTC.

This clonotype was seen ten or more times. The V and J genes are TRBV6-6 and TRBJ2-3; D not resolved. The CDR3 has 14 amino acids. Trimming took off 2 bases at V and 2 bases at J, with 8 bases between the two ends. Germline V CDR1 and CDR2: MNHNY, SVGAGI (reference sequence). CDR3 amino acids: CASSYGRDTDTQYF. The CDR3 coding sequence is TGTGCCAGCAGTTACGGCAGAGACACAGATACGCAGTATTTT.

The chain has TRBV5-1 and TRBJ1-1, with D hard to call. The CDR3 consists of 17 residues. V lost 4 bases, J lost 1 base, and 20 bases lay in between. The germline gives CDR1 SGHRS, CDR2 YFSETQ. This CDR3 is CASSTLGLGATNTEAFF. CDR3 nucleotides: TGCGCCAGCAGCACCCTAGGGCTGGGCGCTACGAACACTGAAGCTTTCTTT.

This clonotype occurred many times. CDR3 amino acids: CASSQGTSGSETQYF. The CDR3 DNA sequence: TGCGCCAGCAGCCAAGGGACTAGCGGGAGTGAGACCCAGTACTTC. This chain links TRBV4-3 with TRBJ2-5, with TRBD2 identical over 13 bases. CDR1 LGHNA and CDR2 YSLEER come from the germline V gene. The CDR3 contains 15 residues. J gave up 5 bases and V 1 base, and 1 base lay outside the gene matches.

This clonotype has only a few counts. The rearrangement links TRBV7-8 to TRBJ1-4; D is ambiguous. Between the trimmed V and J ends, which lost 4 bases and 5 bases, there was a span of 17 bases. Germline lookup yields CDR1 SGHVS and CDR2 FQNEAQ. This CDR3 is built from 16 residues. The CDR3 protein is CASSSTRHGPNEKLFF. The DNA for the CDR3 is TGTGCCAGCAGCTCCACCCGACACGGGCCCAATGAAAAACTGTTTTTT.

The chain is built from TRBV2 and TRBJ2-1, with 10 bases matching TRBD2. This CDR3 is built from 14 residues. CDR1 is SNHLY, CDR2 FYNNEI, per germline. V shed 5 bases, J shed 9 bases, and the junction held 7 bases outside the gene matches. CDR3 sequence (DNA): TGTGCCAGCAGTTTCCTAGCGGGGGAGAGTGAGCAGTTCTTC. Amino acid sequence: CASSFLAGESEQFF.

The CDR3 DNA follows: TGCGCCAGCAGCCAAGGGTACAGGGATCGGTCACCCCTCCACTTT. Translation gives CASSQGYRDRSPLHF. The rearrangement uses TRBV4-1 and TRBJ1-6; D might be TRBD1 (6 bases). With 1 base removed from V and 10 bases from J, the gap between germline ends came to 14 bases. This CDR3 is 15 amino acids long. Germline V gene lookup returns CDR1 MGHRA and CDR2 YSYEKL.

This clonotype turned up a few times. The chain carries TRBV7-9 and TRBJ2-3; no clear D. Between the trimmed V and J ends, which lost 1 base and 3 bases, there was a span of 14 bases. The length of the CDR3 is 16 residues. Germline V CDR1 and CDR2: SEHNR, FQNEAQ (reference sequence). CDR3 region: CASSLGVERLTDTQYF. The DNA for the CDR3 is TGTGCCAGCAGCTTAGGTGTCGAGAGGTTGACAGATACGCAGTATTTT.

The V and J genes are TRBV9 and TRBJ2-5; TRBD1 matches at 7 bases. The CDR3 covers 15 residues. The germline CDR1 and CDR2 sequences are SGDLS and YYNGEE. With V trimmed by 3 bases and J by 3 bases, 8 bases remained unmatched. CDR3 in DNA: TGTGCCAGCAGCGCCCATCGGGGACAGAAAGAGACCCAGTACTTC. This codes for CASSAHRGQKETQYF.

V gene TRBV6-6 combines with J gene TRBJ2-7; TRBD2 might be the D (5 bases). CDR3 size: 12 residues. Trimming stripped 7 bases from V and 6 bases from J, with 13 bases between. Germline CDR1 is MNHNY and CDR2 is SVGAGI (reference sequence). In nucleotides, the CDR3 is TGTGCCAGCAATCTAGGAGGTGGCGAGCAGTACTTC. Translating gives CASNLGGGEQYF.